This TCR beta chain was recorded in a study of neurological immune-mediated disorders (dated by TCRdb to the late 2010s). Regarding the study in general: Among the roughly 34 multiple sclerosis patients, relapsing-remitting MS was present in some 31 and secondary progressive MS was present in 3. The cohort comprised 68 subjects: 14 HAM/TSP patients, 35 or so multiple sclerosis patients and about 20 healthy controls. The 100 to 110 TCR-beta libraries covered PBMC samples along with longitudinal samples, technical triplicates, and paired sorted CD4+ and CD8+ T-cell subsets. The study compared peripheral blood TCR-beta repertoires of HTLV-I-associated myelopathy (HAM/TSP) patients, multiple sclerosis patients and healthy controls using UMI-based sequencing.

What the study reported, not specific to this receptor: TCR clonal expansion was highest in HAM/TSP patients and lowest in MS patients, with MS patients falling below even healthy controls. In a phylogenetic analysis, the repertoires of 18 out of 34 MS patients fell into a single cluster of related CDR3 sequences, pointing to a possible signature at the repertoire level. No clinical or MRI features were associated with the MS cluster, and the authors said that larger cohorts are needed. No identical CDR3 amino acid sequences were shared among expanded clones across subjects, suggesting private TCR-beta repertoires in all groups.

In this sample, this clonotype turned up many times. Its target antigen remains unknown. No base qualities exist here, and no much larger clone lies one base off it. For unsorted PBMC libraries, 2 million PBMCs were used after storage in RNAlater at -80 degrees C until RNA extraction. Multiple sclerosis patients were enrolled in a US clinical protocol under which disease progression was evaluated by magnetic resonance imaging. Peripheral blood was subjected to Ficoll-Hypaque density gradient centrifugation to isolate PBMCs, which were then cryopreserved in liquid nitrogen. cDNA was synthesized by template-switch 5'RACE using a primer with a 10-nucleotide random unique molecular identifier that tagged each TCR transcript. Over 190 million TCR-beta sequences, covering 15-18 subjects, were produced in each sequencing run. The RNeasy kit was used to extract total RNA. The KAPA Real-time Library Amplification kit was used to amplify TCR-beta VDJ regions with primers for the TCR constant region and the 5'RACE anchor. Sample indexes and Illumina adaptors were added in a first PCR, and a second PCR then increased library yield. After Ampure bead purification, the roughly 650 bp TCR product was size-selected on a 2% E-gel SizeSelection system. Library quality was checked on a Bioanalyzer, concentration was measured with Qubit, and libraries were quantified with the Kapa Library Quantification kit before pooling. Paired-end 2 x 150 bp sequencing of the libraries was performed on an Illumina HiSeq 2500. To increase sequence diversity, about 24-32% phiX was spiked into each library pool. The study's own analysis went as follows. Quality-filtered reads were processed with the UMI-based MiGEC pipeline, and over 75% of raw TCR sequences were removed by the MiGEC pipeline during error correction. VDJ genes were aligned to IMGT germline references, and each clonotype was defined by a unique CDR3 amino acid sequence together with V-J genes. Clonal expansion, Shannon diversity and CDR3 relatedness were evaluated with VDJtools (CalcPairwiseDistances, ClusterSamples), while phylogenetic trees were built in CLCbio workbench. Expanded clones were defined as having at least 8 unique UMIs, based on coefficient-of-variation modelling across technical triplicates. The raw public reads went through TCRdb reprocessing: fastp at Q25, MiXCR clone calling, in-frame beta chains kept. Identical CDR3 proteins give one entry, which carries the most common genes and DNA. TCRdb assigned the V and J calls; the authors' analysis was not used. The sample table lists tens of thousands of distinct CDR3 sequences, around 5.2% of them with a count of one. The ten largest clones take up less than 4% of the sample.

Via the germline V gene (reference sequence), CDR1 is MNHNY and CDR2 SVGAGI. The junction carries 9 bases between V and J, which are trimmed by 0 bases and 2 bases respectively. The CDR3 sequence holds 15 residues, the cysteine and phenylalanine included. Of all the DNA, just the CDR3 is kept, 45 bases in frame from base 1. Material: PBMCs. The chain was built from TRBV6-6 and TRBJ2-3, with the D gene not clear enough to name. This TCR derives from a woman in her fifties or sixties with multiple sclerosis. The DNA sequence is as follows: TGTGCCAGCAGTTACTCGAGACAAATCACAGATACGCAGTATTTT. Protein translation: CASSYSRQITDTQYF.